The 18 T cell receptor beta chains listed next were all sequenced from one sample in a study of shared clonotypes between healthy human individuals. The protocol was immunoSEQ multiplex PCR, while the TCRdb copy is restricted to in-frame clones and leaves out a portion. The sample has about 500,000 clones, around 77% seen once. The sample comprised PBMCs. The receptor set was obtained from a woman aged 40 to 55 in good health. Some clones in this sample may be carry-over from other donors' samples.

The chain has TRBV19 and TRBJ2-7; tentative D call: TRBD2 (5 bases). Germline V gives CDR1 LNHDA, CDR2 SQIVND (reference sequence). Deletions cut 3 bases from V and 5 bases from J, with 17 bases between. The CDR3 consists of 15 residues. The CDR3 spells CASSIYRSGPHEQYF. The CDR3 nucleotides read TGTGCCAGTAGTATTTATCGCAGCGGTCCCCACGAGCAGTACTTC. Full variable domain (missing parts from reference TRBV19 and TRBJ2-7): DGGITQSPKYLFRKEGQNVTLSCEQNLNHDAMYWYRQDPGQGLRLIYYSQIVNDFQKGDIAEGYSVSREKKESFPLTVTSAQKNPTAFYLCASSIYRSGPHEQYFGPGTRLTVT.

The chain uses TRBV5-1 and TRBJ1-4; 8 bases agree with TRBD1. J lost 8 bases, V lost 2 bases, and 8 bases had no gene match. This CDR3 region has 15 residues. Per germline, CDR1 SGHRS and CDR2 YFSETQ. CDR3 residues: CASSLRTGGREKLFF. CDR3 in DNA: TGCGCCAGCAGCTTAAGAACAGGGGGGCGAGAAAAACTGTTTTTT.

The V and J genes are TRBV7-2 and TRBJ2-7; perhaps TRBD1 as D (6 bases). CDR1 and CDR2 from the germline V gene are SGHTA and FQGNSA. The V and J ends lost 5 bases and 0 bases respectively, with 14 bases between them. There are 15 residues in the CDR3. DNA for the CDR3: TGTGCCAGCAGCGTCGCAGGGGAGAGCTCCTACGAGCAGTACTTC. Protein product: CASSVAGESSYEQYF.

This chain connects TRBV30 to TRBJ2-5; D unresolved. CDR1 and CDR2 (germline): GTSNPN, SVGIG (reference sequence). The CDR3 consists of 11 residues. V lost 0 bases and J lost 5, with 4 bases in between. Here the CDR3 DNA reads TGTGCCTGGAGTGTTACGGAGACCCAGTACTTC. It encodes CAWSVTETQYF.

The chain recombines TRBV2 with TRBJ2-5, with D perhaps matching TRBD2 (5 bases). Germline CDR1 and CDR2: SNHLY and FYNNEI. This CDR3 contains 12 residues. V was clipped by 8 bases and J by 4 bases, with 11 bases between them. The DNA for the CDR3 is TGTGCCAGCCTGGACTTTAGAGAGACCCAGTACTTC. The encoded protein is CASLDFRETQYF.

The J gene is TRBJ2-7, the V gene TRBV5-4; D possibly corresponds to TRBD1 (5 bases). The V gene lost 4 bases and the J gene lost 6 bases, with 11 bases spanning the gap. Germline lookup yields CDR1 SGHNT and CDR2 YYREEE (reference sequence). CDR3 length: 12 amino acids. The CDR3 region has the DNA TGTGCCAGCAGCACTCCTAGGGGCGAGCAGTACTTC. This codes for CASSTPRGEQYF.

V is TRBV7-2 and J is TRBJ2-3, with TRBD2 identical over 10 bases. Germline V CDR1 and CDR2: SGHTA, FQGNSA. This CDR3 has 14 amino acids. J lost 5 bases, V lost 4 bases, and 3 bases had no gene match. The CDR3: CASSSVAGGDTQYF. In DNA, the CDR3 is TGTGCCAGCAGCTCTGTAGCGGGAGGAGATACGCAGTATTTT.

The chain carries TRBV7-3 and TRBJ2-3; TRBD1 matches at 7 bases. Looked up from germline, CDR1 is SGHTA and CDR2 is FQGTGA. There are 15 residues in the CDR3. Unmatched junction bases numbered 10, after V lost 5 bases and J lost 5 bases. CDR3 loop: CASSQVRGPEDTQYF. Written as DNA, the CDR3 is TGTGCCAGCAGCCAAGTGAGGGGGCCTGAAGATACGCAGTATTTT.

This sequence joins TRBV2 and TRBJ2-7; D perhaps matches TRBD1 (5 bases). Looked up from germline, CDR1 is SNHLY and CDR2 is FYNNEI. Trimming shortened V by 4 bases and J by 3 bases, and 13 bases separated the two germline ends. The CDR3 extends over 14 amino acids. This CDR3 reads CASSVEQEFYEQYF. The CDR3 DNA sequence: TGTGCCAGCAGTGTCGAACAGGAATTCTACGAGCAGTACTTC.

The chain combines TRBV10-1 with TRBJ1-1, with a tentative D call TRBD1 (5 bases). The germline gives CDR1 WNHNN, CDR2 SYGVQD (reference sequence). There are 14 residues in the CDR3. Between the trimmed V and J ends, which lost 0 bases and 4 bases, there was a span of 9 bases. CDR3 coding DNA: TGCGCCAGCAGTGAGTCCGGGGGAGTCACTGAAGCTTTCTTT. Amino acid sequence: CASSESGGVTEAFF.

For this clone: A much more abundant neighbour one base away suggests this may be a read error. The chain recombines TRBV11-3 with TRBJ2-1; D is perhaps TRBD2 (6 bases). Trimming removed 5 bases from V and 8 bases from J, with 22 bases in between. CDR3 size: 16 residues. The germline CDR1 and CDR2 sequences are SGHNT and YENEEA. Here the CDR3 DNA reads TGTGCCAGCAGCCCCGGCCTAGCGAGGGAAGGAGATGAGCAGTTCTTC. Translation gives CASSPGLAREGDEQFF.

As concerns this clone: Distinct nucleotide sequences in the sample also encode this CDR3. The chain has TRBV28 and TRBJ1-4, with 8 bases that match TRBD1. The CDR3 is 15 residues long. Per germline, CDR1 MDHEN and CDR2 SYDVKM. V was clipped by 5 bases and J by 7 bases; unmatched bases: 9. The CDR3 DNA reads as TGTGCCAGCAGTCCCACAGGGGGAAGGAGTGAAAAACTGTTTTTT. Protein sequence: CASSPTGGRSEKLFF. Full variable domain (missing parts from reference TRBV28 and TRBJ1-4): DVKVTQSSRYLVKRTGEKVFLECVQDMDHENMFWYRQDPGLGLRLIYFSYDVKMKEKGDIPEGYSVSREKKERFSLILESASTNQTSMYLCASSPTGGRSEKLFFGSGTQLSVL.

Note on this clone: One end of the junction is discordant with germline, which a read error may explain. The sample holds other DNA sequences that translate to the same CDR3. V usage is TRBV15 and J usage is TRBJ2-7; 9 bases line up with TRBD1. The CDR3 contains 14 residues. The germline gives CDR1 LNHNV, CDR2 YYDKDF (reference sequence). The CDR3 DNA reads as TGTGCTACCAGCAGCGACAGGGGGACCTACGAGCAGTACTTC. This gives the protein CATSSDRGTYEQYF. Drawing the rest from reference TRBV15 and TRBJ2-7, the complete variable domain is DAMVIQNPRYQVTQFGKPVTLSCSQTLNHNVMYWYQQKSSQAPKLLFHYYDKDFNNEADTPDNFQSRRPNTSFCFLDIRSPGLGDTAMYLCATSSDRGTYEQYFGPGTRLTVT.

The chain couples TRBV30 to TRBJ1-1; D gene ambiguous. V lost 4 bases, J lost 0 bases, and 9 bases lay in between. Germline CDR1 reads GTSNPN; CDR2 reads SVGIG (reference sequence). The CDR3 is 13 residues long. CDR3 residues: CAWMSNLNTEAFF. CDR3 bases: TGTGCCTGGATGTCGAATCTGAACACTGAAGCTTTCTTT.

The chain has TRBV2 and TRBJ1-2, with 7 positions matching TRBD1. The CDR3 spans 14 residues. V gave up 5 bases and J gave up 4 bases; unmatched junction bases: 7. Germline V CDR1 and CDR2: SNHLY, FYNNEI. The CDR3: CASSWDSQGYGYTF. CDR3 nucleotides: TGTGCCAGCAGTTGGGACAGTCAGGGCTATGGCTACACCTTC.

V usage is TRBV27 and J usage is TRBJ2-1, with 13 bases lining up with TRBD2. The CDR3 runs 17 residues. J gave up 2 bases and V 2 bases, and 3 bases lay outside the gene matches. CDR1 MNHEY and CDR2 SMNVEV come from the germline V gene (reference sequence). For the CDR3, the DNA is TGTGCCAGCAGTTTACTCGGGACTAGCGGGGCCTACAATGAGCAGTTCTTC. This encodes CASSLLGTSGAYNEQFF.

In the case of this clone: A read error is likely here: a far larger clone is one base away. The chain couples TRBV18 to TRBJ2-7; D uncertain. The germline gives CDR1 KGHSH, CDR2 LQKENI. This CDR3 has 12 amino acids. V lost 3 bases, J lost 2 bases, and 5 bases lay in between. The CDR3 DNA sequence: TGTGCCAGCTCACCCGAAGCCTACGAGCAGTACTTC. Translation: CASSPEAYEQYF.

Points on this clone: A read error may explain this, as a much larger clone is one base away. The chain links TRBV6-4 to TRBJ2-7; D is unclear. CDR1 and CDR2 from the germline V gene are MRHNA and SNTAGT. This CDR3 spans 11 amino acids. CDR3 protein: CASRDSYEQYF. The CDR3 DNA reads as TGTGCCAGCAGGGACTCCTACGAGCAGTACTTC.